These 30 T cell receptor beta chains were sequenced from one sample in a study of T cell responses to AZD1222 COVID-19 vaccine. Profiling relied on immunoSEQ multiplex PCR, and the TCRdb table lists in-frame clones only, not all of them. The sample includes some 150,000 clones, 90% of them seen just once. Material: peripheral blood, obtained on day 0 of AZD1222 vaccination. These receptors originate from an adult in good health.

This chain links TRBV9 with TRBJ2-1, with TRBD2 identical over 8 bases. CDR3 size: 16 residues. The germline V gene has CDR1 SGDLS and CDR2 YYNGEE. V shed 3 bases, J shed 2 bases, and the junction held 7 bases outside the gene matches. CDR3 in DNA: TGTGCCAGCAGCGCGCCTTCGGGACTAGCCTACAATGAGCAGTTCTTC. It yields the protein CASSAPSGLAYNEQFF.

The rearrangement joins TRBV6-5 to TRBJ1-2; 8 bases align to TRBD1. Germline V gene data show CDR1 as MNHEY and CDR2 as SVGAGI. With V trimmed by 5 bases and J by 7 bases, 9 bases remained unmatched. This CDR3 comprises 14 residues. CDR3: CASSPSTGGGGYTF. In DNA, the CDR3 is TGTGCCAGCAGTCCTTCTACAGGGGGAGGTGGCTACACCTTC.

In this sample, this clone turned up once. The genes are TRBV6-5 and TRBJ2-7; no clear D. Germline loops: CDR1 MNHEY, CDR2 SVGAGI. The CDR3 consists of 12 residues. Trimming stripped 5 bases from V and 6 bases from J, with 11 bases between. CDR3 bases: TGTGCCAGCAGTCCTAACTCTCGCGAGCAGTACTTC. Translating gives CASSPNSREQYF.

In the case of this clone: Relative to the germline gene, one junction end is altered; a read error may explain this. V usage is TRBV4-1 and J usage is TRBJ2-7; 8 bases align to TRBD1. The CDR3 covers 14 residues. Germline lookup yields CDR1 MGHRA and CDR2 YSYEKL. CDR3 amino acids: CASTQAGGGNEQYF. CDR3 in DNA: TGCGCCAGCACCCAAGCAGGGGGCGGGAACGAGCAGTACTTC.

The count of this clone is one. V gene TRBV3-1 (or the pseudogene TRBV3-2) combines with J gene TRBJ2-3, with 12 bases that match TRBD2. CDR3 length equals 15 residues. Trimming cost V 4 bases and J 4 bases; bases outside gene matches: 3. The germline CDR1 and CDR2 sequences are LGHDT and YNNKEL (reference sequence). CDR3 sequence (DNA): TGTGCCAGCAGCCGAACTAGCGGGAGGTCAGATACGCAGTATTTT. Its translation is CASSRTSGRSDTQYF.

The chain carries TRBV9 and TRBJ2-3, with TRBD2 as a possible D gene (5 bases). The V gene's germline CDR1 is SGDLS and CDR2 YYNGEE. The CDR3 consists of 15 residues. Trimming pared 0 bases from V and 0 bases from J, leaving 8 bases between. The CDR3 DNA sequence: TGTGCCAGCAGCGTAGCAGGCGGGAGCACAGATACGCAGTATTTT. As protein: CASSVAGGSTDTQYF.

The V gene is TRBV19, the J gene TRBJ1-3, with TRBD1 matching over 8 bases. V dropped 1 base and J dropped 2; count of bases not matched to a gene: 4. Germline CDR1 and CDR2: LNHDA and SQIVND (reference sequence). The CDR3 extends over 16 amino acids. The CDR3 DNA reads as TGTGCCAGTAGTATAGGTTCGACAGGGGCTGGAAACACCATATATTTT. It encodes CASSIGSTGAGNTIYF.

V and J are TRBV27 and TRBJ1-5, with D unresolved. V was shortened by 8 bases and J by 9 bases, with 8 bases between the two germline ends. CDR1 is MNHEY and CDR2 is SMNVEV in the germline V gene (reference sequence). This CDR3 spans 10 amino acids. Here the CDR3 DNA reads TGTGCCAGCGGCTCTTGGCCCCAGCATTTT. Translating it yields CASGSWPQHF.

The V gene is TRBV7-9, the J gene TRBJ2-3; D gene ambiguous. In germline, CDR1 is SEHNR, CDR2 FQNEAQ (reference sequence). V was clipped by 0 bases and J by 2 bases, with 6 bases between them. The length of the CDR3 is 14 residues. The CDR3 sequence is CASSLALNTDTQYF. The CDR3 nucleotides are TGTGCCAGCAGCTTAGCCCTAAACACAGATACGCAGTATTTT.

The chain uses TRBV28 and TRBJ1-2; no firm D call. V was shortened by 7 bases and J by 3 bases, with 9 bases between the two germline ends. Germline loops: CDR1 MDHEN, CDR2 SYDVKM. This CDR3 has 12 residues. Here the CDR3 DNA reads TGTGCCAGCAAAGGAGGTTACTATGGCTACACCTTC. Translated, it gives CASKGGYYGYTF.

CDR3 amino acids: CASENQGAFYGYTF. The DNA for the CDR3 is TGTGCCAGTGAAAACCAGGGAGCTTTCTATGGCTACACCTTC. The chain employs TRBV19 and TRBJ1-2; maybe TRBD1 (5 bases). Trimming removed 8 bases from V and 4 bases from J, with 17 bases in between. Germline assignment: CDR1 LNHDA and CDR2 SQIVND (reference sequence). There are 14 residues in the CDR3.

This clone turned up a few times. The CDR3 DNA sequence: TGTGCCAGCAGCTTAGGGGGACTAGCGGGAGTCACCGGGGAGCTGTTTTTT. Translated: CASSLGGLAGVTGELFF. J is TRBJ2-2 and V is TRBV7-2; 14 bases agree with TRBD2. This CDR3 is built from 17 residues. V dropped 1 base and J dropped 4; count of bases not matched to a gene: 2. Germline V CDR1 and CDR2: SGHTA, FQGNSA.

This chain joins TRBV3-1 (or the pseudogene TRBV3-2) and TRBJ2-7; 7 nucleotides align to TRBD1. CDR3 length equals 12 residues. Looked up from germline, CDR1 is LGHDT and CDR2 is YNNKEL (reference sequence). After removal of 4 bases from V and 3 bases from J, the junction contained 0 bases not matched to a gene. This CDR3 reads CASSRDSYEQYF. The CDR3 DNA reads as TGTGCCAGCAGCCGGGACAGCTACGAGCAGTACTTC.

The chain combines TRBV4-2 with TRBJ1-6; TRBD1 is a possible D gene (5 bases). Germline V lookup: CDR1 LGHNA, CDR2 YNFKEQ. This CDR3 has 13 amino acids. Trimming left V 5 bases short and J 7 bases short, with 9 bases between. The CDR3 loop is CASSVYRNSPLHF. CDR3 coding DNA: TGTGCCAGCAGCGTTTACAGGAATTCACCCCTCCACTTT.

The chain is built from TRBV9 and TRBJ1-3; D unresolved. CDR1 SGDLS and CDR2 YYNGEE come from the germline V gene. CDR3 size: 15 residues. V lost 4 bases and J 8 bases, leaving 19 bases between the germline ends. Here the CDR3 reads CASSREINPRDTIYF. CDR3 DNA sequence: TGTGCCAGCAGCCGCGAGATAAACCCAAGGGACACCATATATTTT.

The chain combines TRBV10-3 with TRBJ2-7; 11 bases agree with TRBD1. V gave up 10 bases and J gave up 5 bases; unmatched junction bases: 7. The CDR3 extends over 13 amino acids. Germline loops: CDR1 ENHRY, CDR2 SYGVKD. CDR3 DNA sequence: TGTGCCACCCGGACAGGGGGCGTCGACGAGCAGTACTTC. It yields the protein CATRTGGVDEQYF.

This clone came up a few times. This chain uses TRBV4-2 with TRBJ1-5; possible D gene TRBD1, 5 bases. From germline, CDR1 is LGHNA and CDR2 YNFKEQ. The CDR3 is made up of 20 amino acids. The germline V and J ends were trimmed by 4 bases and 0 bases, with 25 bases remaining between them. The CDR3, as DNA: TGTGCCAGCAGCCCTGCTGAATATGGGACGAACGATTATAGCAATCAGCCCCAGCATTTT. Translation gives CASSPAEYGTNDYSNQPQHF.

The chain carries TRBV5-4 and TRBJ2-3, with TRBD2 matching 8 bases. There are 16 residues in the CDR3. V lost 4 bases and J lost 2; bases outside the gene matches: 9. The germline V gene has CDR1 SGHNT and CDR2 YYREEE (reference sequence). The CDR3 bases are TGTGCCAGCAGCAACGAGGGCGGGAGGCACACAGATACGCAGTATTTT. Amino acids: CASSNEGGRHTDTQYF.

This chain connects TRBV25-1 to TRBJ2-3; TRBD1 matches at 9 bases. CDR1 is MGHDK, CDR2 SYGVNS, per germline. V was clipped by 7 bases and J by 4 bases; unmatched bases: 3. This CDR3 comprises 13 residues. The CDR3, as DNA: TGTGCCAGCACCGGACAGGGGCCAGATACGCAGTATTTT. Its protein is CASTGQGPDTQYF.

This chain's CDR3 is CAISEGGSSYNSPLHF. CDR3 nucleotide sequence: TGTGCCATCAGTGAGGGTGGGAGCTCCTATAATTCACCCCTCCACTTT. J is TRBJ1-6 and V is TRBV10-3; D is ambiguous. The germline gives CDR1 ENHRY, CDR2 SYGVKD. This CDR3 spans 16 amino acids. V dropped 2 bases and J dropped 0 bases, with 8 bases sitting between them.

This chain joins TRBV20-1 and TRBJ2-3, with 11 bases lining up with TRBD2. The CDR3 has 14 amino acids. The germline CDR1 and CDR2 sequences are DFQATT and SNEGSKA (reference sequence). The V segment lost 3 bases and the J segment 4 bases; nucleotides outside the gene matches: 3. The CDR3 DNA reads TGCAGTGCTAGTACTAGCGGGAGACCAGATACGCAGTATTTT. Its translation is CSASTSGRPDTQYF.

This chain links TRBV19 with TRBJ1-1, with a possible D match to TRBD1 (5 bases). V lost 3 bases and J 1 base, leaving 12 bases between the germline ends. Germline V lookup: CDR1 LNHDA, CDR2 SQIVND (reference sequence). The CDR3 covers 15 residues. The CDR3 region has the DNA TGTGCCAGTAGTATTGGGTGGGACCGGAACACTGAAGCTTTCTTT. It codes for CASSIGWDRNTEAFF.

The chain employs TRBV5-1 and TRBJ1-2, with D possibly being TRBD1 (6 bases). This CDR3 spans 14 amino acids. The germline gives CDR1 SGHRS, CDR2 YFSETQ. Trimming shortened V by 0 bases and J by 4 bases, and 10 bases separated the two germline ends. CDR3 sequence: CASSLGQGLYGYTF. CDR3 nucleotide sequence: TGCGCCAGCAGCTTGGGCCAGGGGCTCTATGGCTACACCTTC. Full variable domain (outside the CDR3, taken from reference TRBV5-1 and TRBJ1-2): KAGVTQTPRYLIKTRGQQVTLSCSPISGHRSVSWYQQTPGQGLQFLFEYFSETQRNKGNFPGRFSGRQFSNSRSEMNVSTLELGDSALYLCASSLGQGLYGYTFGSGTRLTVV.

This chain links TRBV9 with TRBJ1-3; D uncertain. The CDR3 runs to 14 residues. The V end lost 0 bases, the J end lost 2 bases, and 6 bases lay between the germline ends. CDR1 SGDLS and CDR2 YYNGEE come from the germline V gene. The CDR3 DNA reads as TGTGCCAGCAGCGTAGATGAAGCTGGAAACACCATATATTTT. Its translation is CASSVDEAGNTIYF.

This clone was counted a single time. The genes are TRBV6-5 and TRBJ1-1, with D tentatively TRBD1 (5 bases). CDR1 and CDR2 (germline): MNHEY, SVGAGI. There are 14 residues in the CDR3. Trimming pared 0 bases from V and 10 bases from J, leaving 15 bases between. CDR3 sequence: CASSYSMGVEGAFF. As DNA, the CDR3 is TGTGCCAGCAGTTACTCGATGGGGGTGGAAGGAGCTTTCTTT.

CDR3: CASSVISGRTYTGELFF. CDR3 nucleotide sequence: TGTGCCAGCAGCGTAATTAGCGGGAGGACGTACACCGGGGAGCTGTTTTTT. This rearrangement joins TRBV14 to TRBJ2-2; 10 bases are shared with TRBD2. The CDR3 is made up of 17 amino acids. The germline V gene encodes CDR1 SGHDN and CDR2 FVKESK. The J segment lost 3 bases and the V segment lost 5 bases, leaving 9 bases of the junction unmatched.

The chain uses TRBV9 and TRBJ2-3, with 8 bases aligning to TRBD1. Germline loops: CDR1 SGDLS, CDR2 YYNGEE. CDR3 length: 19 residues. Trimming removed 3 bases from V and 0 bases from J; junction bases left unmatched: 15. CDR3 protein: CASSAPRTGRFGSTDTQYF. The CDR3 coding sequence is TGTGCCAGCAGCGCTCCTCGGACAGGGCGTTTCGGAAGCACAGATACGCAGTATTTT.

The chain has TRBV27 and TRBJ2-1, with 8 nucleotides matching TRBD2. Losses at the gene ends were 1 base for V and 3 bases for J; bases not matched to a gene: 5. This CDR3 has 16 amino acids. CDR1 and CDR2 (germline): MNHEY, SMNVEV (reference sequence). CDR3 region: CASSLLSLAGYNEQFF. CDR3 DNA sequence: TGTGCCAGCAGTTTATTGAGTCTAGCGGGCTACAATGAGCAGTTCTTC.

The chain recombines TRBV2 with TRBJ2-7; 7 bases are shared with TRBD1. CDR1 and CDR2 (germline): SNHLY, FYNNEI. V lost 1 base to trimming and J lost 2 bases; unmatched junction nucleotides: 11. The CDR3 runs to 17 residues. The CDR3 reads CASSEGPLQGVTYEQYF. Written as DNA, the CDR3 is TGTGCCAGCAGTGAAGGCCCTCTCCAGGGGGTTACCTACGAGCAGTACTTC.

This chain connects TRBV30 to TRBJ1-2, with TRBD1 identical over 8 bases. The CDR3 covers 13 residues. V shed 6 bases and J 2 bases; nucleotides not matched to a gene: 5. Germline values: CDR1 GTSNPN, CDR2 SVGIG (reference sequence). CDR3 protein: CACGQGSNYGYTF. CDR3 coding DNA: TGTGCCTGCGGACAGGGATCAAACTATGGCTACACCTTC.